These 17 T cell receptor beta chains were sequenced from one sample in a study of technical replicates of blood from several donors (dated by TCRdb to the late 2010s). Library preparation used the immunoSEQ multiplex PCR assay. Here the immuneACCESS table is served through TCRdb, limited to in-frame sequences with V and J called. Missing clones are a known gap in these copies; in checked studies unresolved V genes cover under half, and the rest lacks a known reason. The sample contains more than 95,000 clones, about 95% of them found a single time. Jointly, the top ten make up roughly 0.21% of the sample. Sequencing input: T cells isolated from PBMCs. Receptor source: a human donor in good health.

The chain recombines TRBV19 with TRBJ2-6, with 7 positions matching TRBD1. CDR1 LNHDA and CDR2 SQIVND come from the germline V gene (reference sequence). The V segment lost 3 bases and the J segment 0 bases; nucleotides outside the gene matches: 5. This CDR3 region has 17 residues. The CDR3 loop is CASSMGQWRSGANVLTF. The CDR3, as DNA: TGTGCCAGTAGTATGGGACAGTGGCGCTCTGGGGCCAACGTCCTGACTTTC.

The J gene is TRBJ2-5, the V gene TRBV4-1; no clear D. This CDR3 has 15 residues. Germline values: CDR1 MGHRA, CDR2 YSYEKL. Between the trimmed V and J ends, which lost 0 bases and 5 bases, there was a span of 13 bases. This CDR3 reads CASSQDRSPGETQYF. CDR3 nucleotides: TGCGCCAGCAGCCAAGATAGGAGTCCTGGGGAGACCCAGTACTTC.

This chain connects TRBV27 to TRBJ2-3; maybe TRBD2 (5 bases). The CDR3 runs 16 residues. Germline values: CDR1 MNHEY, CDR2 SMNVEV (reference sequence). Trimming took off 6 bases at V and 0 bases at J, with 16 bases between the two ends. The CDR3 reads CASSHLAGYSTDTQYF. As DNA, the CDR3 is TGTGCCAGCAGCCATTTGGCGGGTTATAGCACAGATACGCAGTATTTT.

The chain links TRBV19 to TRBJ2-2; the match to TRBD2 covers 8 bases. Germline V gene lookup returns CDR1 LNHDA and CDR2 SQIVND (reference sequence). The V gene end was trimmed by 5 bases and the J gene end by 5 bases; junction bases not matched to a gene: 16. This CDR3 has 18 residues. This chain's CDR3 is CASSGPIPGLVTTGELFF. As DNA, the CDR3 is TGTGCCAGTAGTGGCCCAATCCCGGGACTAGTAACAACCGGGGAGCTGTTTTTT.

The V and J genes are TRBV10-3 and TRBJ1-2; 8 bases fit TRBD1. Germline CDR1 is ENHRY and CDR2 is SYGVKD. The CDR3 spans 17 residues. With V trimmed by 3 bases and J by 7 bases, 16 bases remained unmatched. The CDR3 protein is CAISDWVNDRGVSGYTF. CDR3 bases: TGTGCCATCAGTGACTGGGTGAATGACAGGGGCGTTAGTGGCTACACCTTC.

V usage is TRBV15 and J usage is TRBJ2-5, with no clear D. The CDR3 is 13 amino acids. V was shortened by 10 bases and J by 1 base, with 13 bases between the two germline ends. The V gene's germline CDR1 is LNHNV and CDR2 YYDKDF (reference sequence). The CDR3 protein is CAIAAAIQETQYF. CDR3 DNA: TGTGCCATCGCCGCGGCGATCCAAGAGACCCAGTACTTC.

The chain couples TRBV11-3 to TRBJ2-1; TRBD2 matches at 10 bases. The CDR3 is 18 residues long. The germline V gene encodes CDR1 SGHNT and CDR2 YENEEA. Trimming cost V 4 bases and J 3 bases; bases outside gene matches: 12. CDR3 coding DNA: TGTGCCAGCAGCTCAGGGACTAGCGACGAGGTTTACTACAATGAGCAGTTCTTC. Protein sequence: CASSSGTSDEVYYNEQFF.

The rearrangement joins TRBV11-3 to TRBJ2-1, with TRBD2 matching 7 bases. V lost 3 bases and J lost 5; bases outside the gene matches: 13. The CDR3 runs 17 residues. Germline assignment: CDR1 SGHNT and CDR2 YENEEA. In DNA form, the CDR3 reads TGTGCCAGCAGCTTTCTGGCGGGAGCGCGGGGCCACAATGAGCAGTTCTTC. Translation gives CASSFLAGARGHNEQFF. The full variable domain, its missing parts supplied by reference TRBV11-3 and TRBJ2-1, is EAGVVQSPRYKIIEKKQPVAFWCNPISGHNTLYWYLQNLGQGPELLIRYENEEAVDDSQLPKDRFSAERLKGVDSTLKIQPAELGDSAVYLCASSFLAGARGHNEQFFGPGTRLTVL.

This sequence joins TRBV11-3 and TRBJ2-1; D gene ambiguous. Per the germline V gene, CDR1 is SGHNT and CDR2 is YENEEA. V lost 1 base and J lost 0, with 10 bases in between. This CDR3 is built from 16 residues. The CDR3 loop reads CASSLVGLSSYNEQFF. The CDR3 DNA reads TGTGCCAGCAGCTTAGTGGGCCTTAGCTCCTACAATGAGCAGTTCTTC.

The genes are TRBV14 and TRBJ2-6; TRBD1 aligns across 7 bases. V dropped 9 bases and J dropped 0; count of bases not matched to a gene: 17. Germline V lookup: CDR1 SGHDN, CDR2 FVKESK. The length of the CDR3 is 19 residues. The CDR3 region has the DNA TGTGCCAGTTCCCCCAACAGGGGCCCCCCCAACTCTGGGGCCAACGTCCTGACTTTC. Amino acid sequence: CASSPNRGPPNSGANVLTF.

The gene calls are TRBV15 and TRBJ2-7; D is possibly TRBD2 (5 bases). Germline CDR1 and CDR2: LNHNV and YYDKDF (reference sequence). The CDR3 spans 16 residues. Trimming stripped 2 bases from V and 0 bases from J, with 14 bases between. CDR3 region: CATSRYPDGGSYEQYF. The CDR3 region has the DNA TGTGCCACCAGCAGATACCCCGACGGAGGCTCCTACGAGCAGTACTTC.

J is TRBJ2-7 and V is TRBV2, with 9 bases that match TRBD1. Germline CDR1 and CDR2: SNHLY and FYNNEI. Germline trimming cut 6 bases from V and 3 bases from J; bases unmatched to any gene: 6. This CDR3 has 14 amino acids. The CDR3 region has the DNA TGTGCCAGCAGCCTGACAGGGGGAGGCTACGAGCAGTACTTC. Translated: CASSLTGGGYEQYF.

This chain links TRBV4-1 with TRBJ2-1; the D gene is possibly TRBD2 (7 bases). CDR1 and CDR2 from the germline V gene are MGHRA and YSYEKL. V shed 0 bases and J shed 2 bases, with 14 bases lying between them. CDR3 length: 17 amino acids. CDR3 sequence: CASSQEDPGGPYNEQFF. The CDR3 nucleotides read TGCGCCAGCAGCCAAGAGGACCCGGGGGGCCCCTACAATGAGCAGTTCTTC.

This chain connects TRBV19 to TRBJ2-7; D is possibly TRBD1 (6 bases). Per the germline V gene, CDR1 is LNHDA and CDR2 is SQIVND (reference sequence). The CDR3 has 14 amino acids. Between the trimmed V and J ends, which lost 1 base and 4 bases, there was a span of 11 bases. CDR3 sequence (DNA): TGTGCCAGTAGTATAGGAACAGGGCCTTACGAGCAGTACTTC. This sequence encodes CASSIGTGPYEQYF.

This clone was counted once. The genes are TRBV5-5 and TRBJ2-2, with D perhaps matching TRBD1 (5 bases). The V gene lost 0 bases and the J gene lost 1 base, with 16 bases spanning the gap. The CDR3 totals 18 residues. CDR1 is SGHKS and CDR2 is YYEKEE in the germline V gene (reference sequence). The CDR3 spells CASSLDVRGRRNTGELFF. CDR3 nucleotide sequence: TGTGCCAGCAGCTTGGACGTAAGGGGAAGGAGGAACACCGGGGAGCTGTTTTTT.

This chain connects TRBV30 to TRBJ2-7, with 9 bases matching TRBD1. The CDR3 consists of 15 residues. Trimming cost V 8 bases and J 2 bases; bases outside gene matches: 13. CDR1 and CDR2 from the germline V gene are GTSNPN and SVGIG (reference sequence). The CDR3 region has the DNA TGTGCCCTCCGCCTGGGACAGGGTGTCGCCTACGAGCAGTACTTC. Its protein product is CALRLGQGVAYEQYF.

The CDR3 region is CASSLEDTQYF. For the CDR3, the DNA is TGTGCCAGCAGCTTAGAGGATACGCAGTATTTT. The rearrangement uses TRBV7-3 and TRBJ2-3; D remains ambiguous. The CDR3 length is 11 residues. Germline V CDR1 and CDR2: SGHTA, FQGTGA. V lost 2 bases, J lost 6 bases, and 3 bases lay in between.